This entry lists 3 T cell receptor beta chains sequenced from one sample in a study of shared clonotypes between healthy human individuals. Measured with immunoSEQ multiplex PCR; TCRdb has only the in-frame clones, and not every one. In the table there are approximately 2.5 million clones, roughly 93% of which are singletons. The material sequenced was naive CD4+ T cells from PBMCs. Subset noted: CD45RA+ positively selected. These receptors all come from a man younger than 35 in good health. Some clones in this sample may be carry-over from other donors' samples.

This clone was found a few times. J is TRBJ1-5 and V is TRBV30; D not certain. The CDR3 covers 13 residues. Trimming took off 3 bases at V and 0 bases at J, with 6 bases between the two ends. Per germline, CDR1 GTSNPN and CDR2 SVGIG (reference sequence). The CDR3 DNA is TGTGCCTGGAGCCAATATAGCAATCAGCCCCAGCATTTT. Translation gives CAWSQYSNQPQHF.

This sequence joins TRBV6-1 and TRBJ1-1; 8 nucleotides agree with TRBD1. The CDR3 loop spans 15 amino acids. Germline V gene lookup returns CDR1 MNHNS and CDR2 SASEGT. V lost 4 bases, J lost 3 bases, and 7 bases stayed unmatched. CDR3: CASSVSGGWDTEAFF. The DNA for the CDR3 is TGTGCCAGCAGTGTTTCAGGGGGCTGGGACACTGAAGCTTTCTTT.

The chain employs TRBV27 and TRBJ2-6; TRBD1 agrees at 12 bases. The CDR3 contains 16 residues. Germline V lookup: CDR1 MNHEY, CDR2 SMNVEV (reference sequence). Trimming took 7 bases from V and 3 from J; bases not matched to a gene: 4. The DNA for the CDR3 is TGTGCCAGCACCCGGGACAGGGGGCTTGGGGCCAACGTCCTGACTTTC. This encodes CASTRDRGLGANVLTF.